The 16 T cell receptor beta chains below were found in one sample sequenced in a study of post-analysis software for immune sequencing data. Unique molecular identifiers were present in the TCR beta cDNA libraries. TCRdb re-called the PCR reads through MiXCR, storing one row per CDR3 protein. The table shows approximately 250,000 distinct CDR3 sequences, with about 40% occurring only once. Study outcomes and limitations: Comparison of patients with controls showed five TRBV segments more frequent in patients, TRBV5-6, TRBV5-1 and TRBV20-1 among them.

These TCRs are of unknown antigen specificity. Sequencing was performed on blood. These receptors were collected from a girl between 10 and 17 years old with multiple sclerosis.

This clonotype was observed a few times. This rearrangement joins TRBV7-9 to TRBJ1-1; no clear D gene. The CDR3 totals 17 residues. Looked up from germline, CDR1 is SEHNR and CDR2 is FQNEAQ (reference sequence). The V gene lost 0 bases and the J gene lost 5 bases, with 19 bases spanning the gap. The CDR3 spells CASSLALGQEVLTEAFF. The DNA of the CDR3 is TGTGCCAGCAGCTTAGCGTTGGGTCAAGAGGTACTGACTGAAGCTTTCTTT.

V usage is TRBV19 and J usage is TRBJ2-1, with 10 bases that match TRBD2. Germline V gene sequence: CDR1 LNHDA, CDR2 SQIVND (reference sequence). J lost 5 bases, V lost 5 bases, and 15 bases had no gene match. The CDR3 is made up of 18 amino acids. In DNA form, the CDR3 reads TGTGCCAGTAGTGAGGGCGGACTAGCGGTATCCGTCCACAATGAGCAGTTCTTC. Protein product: CASSEGGLAVSVHNEQFF.

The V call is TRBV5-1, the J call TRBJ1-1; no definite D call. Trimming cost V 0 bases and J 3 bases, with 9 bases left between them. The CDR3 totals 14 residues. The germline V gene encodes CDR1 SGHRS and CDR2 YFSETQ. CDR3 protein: CASSLDSTDTEAFF. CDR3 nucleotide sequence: TGCGCCAGCAGCTTGGACAGCACTGACACTGAAGCTTTCTTT.

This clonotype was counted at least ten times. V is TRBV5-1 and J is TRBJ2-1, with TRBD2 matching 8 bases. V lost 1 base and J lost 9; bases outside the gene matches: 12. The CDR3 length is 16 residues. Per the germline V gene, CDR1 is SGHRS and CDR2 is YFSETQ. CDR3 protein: CASSLPTGTSRGEQFF. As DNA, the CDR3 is TGCGCCAGCAGCTTGCCAACCGGGACTAGTAGAGGTGAGCAGTTCTTC.

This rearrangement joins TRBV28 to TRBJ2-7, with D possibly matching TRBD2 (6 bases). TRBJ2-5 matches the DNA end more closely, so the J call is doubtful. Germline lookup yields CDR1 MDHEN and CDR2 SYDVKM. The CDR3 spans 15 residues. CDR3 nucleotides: TGTGCCAGCAGTTCCCGACTAGAGGTGGGAGAGACCCAGTACTTC. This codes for CASSSRLEVGETQYF.

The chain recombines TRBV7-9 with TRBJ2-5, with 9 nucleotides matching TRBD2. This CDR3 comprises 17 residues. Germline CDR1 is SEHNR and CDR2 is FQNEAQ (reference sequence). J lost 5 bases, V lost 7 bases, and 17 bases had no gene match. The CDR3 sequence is CASTARGLAASMETQYF. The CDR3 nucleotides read TGTGCCAGCACCGCTAGGGGACTAGCTGCAAGTATGGAGACCCAGTACTTC.

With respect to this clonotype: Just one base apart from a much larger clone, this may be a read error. CDR3 region: CASSLRAGHYEQFF. The CDR3 DNA reads TGTGCCAGCAGCTTAAGGGCAGGGCACTATGAGCAGTTCTTC. The rearrangement joins TRBV7-3 to TRBJ2-1, with D maybe TRBD1 (5 bases). The CDR3 is made up of 14 amino acids. The germline V and J ends were trimmed by 1 base and 8 bases, with 12 bases remaining between them. The germline V gene has CDR1 SGHTA and CDR2 FQGTGA.

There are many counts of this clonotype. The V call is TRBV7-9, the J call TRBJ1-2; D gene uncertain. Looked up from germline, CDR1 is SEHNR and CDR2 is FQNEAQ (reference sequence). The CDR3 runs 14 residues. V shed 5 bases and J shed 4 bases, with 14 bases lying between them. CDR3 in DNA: TGTGCCAGCAGCCCACCCGAAGAAGTCTATGGCTACACCTTC. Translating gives CASSPPEEVYGYTF. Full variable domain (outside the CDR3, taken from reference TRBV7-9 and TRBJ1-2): DTGVSQNPRHKITKRGQNVTFRCDPISEHNRLYWYRQTLGQGPEFLTYFQNEAQLEKSRLLSDRFSAERPKGSFSTLEIQRTEQGDSAMYLCASSPPEEVYGYTFGSGTRLTVV.

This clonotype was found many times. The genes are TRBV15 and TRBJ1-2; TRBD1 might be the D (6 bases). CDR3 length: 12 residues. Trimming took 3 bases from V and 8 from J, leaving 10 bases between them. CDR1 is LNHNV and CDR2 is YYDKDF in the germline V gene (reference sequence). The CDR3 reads CATSSWGPGYTF. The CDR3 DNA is TGTGCCACCAGCAGTTGGGGGCCCGGCTACACCTTC.

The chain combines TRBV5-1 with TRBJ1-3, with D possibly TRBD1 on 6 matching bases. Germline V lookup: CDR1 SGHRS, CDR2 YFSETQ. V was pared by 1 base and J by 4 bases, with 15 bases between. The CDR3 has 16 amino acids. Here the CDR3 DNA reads TGCGCCAGCAGCTTGCAGAGCGCCACAGGGGGAAACACCATATATTTT. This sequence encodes CASSLQSATGGNTIYF.

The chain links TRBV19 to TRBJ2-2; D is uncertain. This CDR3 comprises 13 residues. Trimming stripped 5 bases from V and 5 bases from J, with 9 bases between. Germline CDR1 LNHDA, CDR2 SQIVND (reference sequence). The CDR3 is CASSPDMTGELFF. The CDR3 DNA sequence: TGTGCCAGTAGTCCCGACATGACCGGGGAGCTGTTTTTT.

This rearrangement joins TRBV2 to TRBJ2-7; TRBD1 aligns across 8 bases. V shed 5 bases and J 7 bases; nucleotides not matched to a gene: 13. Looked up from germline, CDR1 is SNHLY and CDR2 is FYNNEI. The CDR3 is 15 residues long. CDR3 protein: CASSRDTGGLREQYF. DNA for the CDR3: TGTGCCAGCAGTAGGGATACAGGGGGGCTTCGAGAGCAGTACTTC. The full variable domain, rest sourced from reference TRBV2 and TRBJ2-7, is EPEVTQTPSHQVTQMGQEVILRCVPISNHLYFYWYRQILGQKVEFLVSFYNNEISEKSEIFDDQFSVERPDGSNFTLKIRSTKLEDSAMYFCASSRDTGGLREQYFGPGTRLTVT.

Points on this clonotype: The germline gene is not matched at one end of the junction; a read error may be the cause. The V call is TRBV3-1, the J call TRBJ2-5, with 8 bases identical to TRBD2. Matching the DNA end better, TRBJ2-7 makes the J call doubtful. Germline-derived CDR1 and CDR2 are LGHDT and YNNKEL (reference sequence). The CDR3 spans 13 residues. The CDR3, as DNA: TGTGCCAGCGGCCAGACTAGCGAGTACGAGCAGTACTTC. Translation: CASGQTSEYEQYF.

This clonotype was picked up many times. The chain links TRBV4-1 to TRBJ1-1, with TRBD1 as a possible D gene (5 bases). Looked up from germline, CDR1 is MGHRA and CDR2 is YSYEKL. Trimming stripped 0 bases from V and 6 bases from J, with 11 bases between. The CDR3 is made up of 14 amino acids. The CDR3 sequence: CASSQEEGGAEAFF. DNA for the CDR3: TGCGCCAGCAGCCAAGAGGAGGGAGGGGCTGAAGCTTTCTTT.

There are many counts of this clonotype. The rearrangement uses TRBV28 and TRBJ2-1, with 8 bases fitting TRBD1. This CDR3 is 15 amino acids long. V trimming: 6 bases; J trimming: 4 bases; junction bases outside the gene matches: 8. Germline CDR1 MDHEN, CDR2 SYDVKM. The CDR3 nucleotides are TGTGCCAGCAGAACCGGGACAGGAGGTTACAATGAGCAGTTCTTC. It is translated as CASRTGTGGYNEQFF.

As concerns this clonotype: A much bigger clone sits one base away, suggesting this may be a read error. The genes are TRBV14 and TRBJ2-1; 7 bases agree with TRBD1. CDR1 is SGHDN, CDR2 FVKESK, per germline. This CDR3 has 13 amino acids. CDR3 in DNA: TGTGCCAGCAGGACGACAGGGTTCAATGAGCAGGTCTTC. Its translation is CASRTTGFNEQVF.